These T cell receptor beta chains were read from a single sample in a study of PD-1 blockade in mismatch repair-deficient tumors. Libraries were prepared by immunoSEQ multiplex PCR; TCRdb keeps only in-frame clonotypes and omits some of them. Of some 100,000 clones listed, 82% are singletons. The sample was peripheral blood, taken approximately 35 weeks after starting pembrolizumab. These receptor sequences come from an adult with mismatch repair-deficient cancer. Each CDR3 is given with its conserved first and last residue. Each record gives: clone size, V gene, D gene, J gene, CDR3 DNA, CDR3 protein. D genes are given only for firm matches. Clone size is given for some rows only: seen once, a few or many times, or a class if the clone is expanded.

clone size: -; V gene: TRBV30; D gene: -; J gene: TRBJ2-2; CDR3 DNA: TGTGCCTGGAGACAGCAGATGAACACCGGGGAGCTGTTTTTT; CDR3 protein: CAWRQQMNTGELFF
clone size: -; V gene: TRBV5-1; D gene: TRBD1; J gene: TRBJ1-1; CDR3 DNA: TGCGCCAGCAGCAACCGGGACAGTTTTATCACTGAAGCTTTCTTT; CDR3 protein: CASSNRDSFITEAFF
clone size: -; V gene: TRBV5-4; D gene: -; J gene: TRBJ2-1; CDR3 DNA: TGTGCCAGCAGCCCCGAAAGCGGCCGCACCTACAATGAGCAGTTCTTC; CDR3 protein: CASSPESGRTYNEQFF
clone size: -; V gene: TRBV19; D gene: TRBD1; J gene: TRBJ1-4; CDR3 DNA: TGTGCCAGTACCAAATACAGGGGGAAGAATGAAAAACTGTTTTTT; CDR3 protein: CASTKYRGKNEKLFF
clone size: once; V gene: TRBV5-1; D gene: -; J gene: TRBJ1-1; CDR3 DNA: TGCGCCAGCAGCTTGGGGGCCCATCGGGAAGCTTTCTTT; CDR3 protein: CASSLGAHREAFF
clone size: -; V gene: TRBV19; D gene: -; J gene: TRBJ2-2; CDR3 DNA: TGTGCCAGTAGTATGGTAGGCAGGGGAGGAGGCGGGGAGCTGTTTTTT; CDR3 protein: CASSMVGRGGGGELFF
clone size: once; V gene: TRBV11-2; D gene: -; J gene: TRBJ2-3; CDR3 DNA: TGTGCCAGCAGCTTAGTCCCCGGGGCTGGAGATACGCAGTATTTT; CDR3 protein: CASSLVPGAGDTQYF
clone size: -; V gene: TRBV29-1; D gene: -; J gene: TRBJ2-2; CDR3 DNA: TGCAGCGCATCGGGCGGCACCGGGGAGCTGTTTTTT; CDR3 protein: CSASGGTGELFF
clone size: -; V gene: TRBV9; D gene: TRBD2; J gene: TRBJ2-1; CDR3 DNA: TGTGCCAGCAGCGTAGGGGGGACTAGCTTTGGTAATGAGCAGTTCTTC; CDR3 protein: CASSVGGTSFGNEQFF
clone size: -; V gene: TRBV7-6; D gene: -; J gene: TRBJ2-1; CDR3 DNA: TGTGCCAGCAGCGTCGATTCTAGCTCCTACAATGAGCAGTTCTTC; CDR3 protein: CASSVDSSSYNEQFF
clone size: -; V gene: TRBV27; D gene: TRBD2; J gene: TRBJ2-3; CDR3 DNA: TGTGCCAGCACTCATGTCAGGGCGGGAGGGCGCCCAGATACGCAGTATTTT; CDR3 protein: CASTHVRAGGRPDTQYF
clone size: -; V gene: TRBV14; D gene: -; J gene: TRBJ1-1; CDR3 DNA: TGTGCCAGCAGCCAAGTTGTCAGAGGGAACACTGAAGCTTTCTTT; CDR3 protein: CASSQVVRGNTEAFF
clone size: -; V gene: TRBV9; D gene: -; J gene: TRBJ2-5; CDR3 DNA: TGTGCCAGCAGCGTAGAGGGGGGCACTAGCCTCCAAGAGACCCAGTACTTC; CDR3 protein: CASSVEGGTSLQETQYF
clone size: -; V gene: TRBV7-9; D gene: -; J gene: TRBJ2-6; CDR3 DNA: TGTGCCAGCAGCTTATCTCGAGACACATATTACTCTGGGGCCAACGTCCTGACTTTC; CDR3 protein: CASSLSRDTYYSGANVLTF
clone size: -; V gene: TRBV29-1; D gene: -; J gene: TRBJ2-7; CDR3 DNA: TGCAGCGTTGAGGAGGGGTTTCACGAGCAGTACTTC; CDR3 protein: CSVEEGFHEQYF
clone size: -; V gene: TRBV5-1; D gene: TRBD2; J gene: TRBJ2-5; CDR3 DNA: TGCGCCAGCAGCTTTACGGGACTAGCGGGAGTGGGTTCTGGGACCCAGTACTTC; CDR3 protein: CASSFTGLAGVGSGTQYF
clone size: -; V gene: TRBV28; D gene: TRBD2; J gene: TRBJ2-1; CDR3 DNA: TGTGCCAGCAGTTTAGGACTAGCGGGAATCAATGAGCAGTTCTTC; CDR3 protein: CASSLGLAGINEQFF
clone size: -; V gene: TRBV5-6; D gene: -; J gene: TRBJ2-5; CDR3 DNA: TGTGCCAGCAGCCTTCCGTGGTCAACCCAGTACTTC; CDR3 protein: CASSLPWSTQYF
clone size: -; V gene: TRBV25-1; D gene: -; J gene: TRBJ2-4; CDR3 DNA: TGTGCCAGCAGTGGGACCGGGACACCAGCCAAAAACATTCAGTACTTC; CDR3 protein: CASSGTGTPAKNIQYF
clone size: -; V gene: TRBV27; D gene: TRBD1; J gene: TRBJ2-7; CDR3 DNA: TGTGCCAGCAGACAATACGGGACAGGGGGCTACGAGCAGTACTTC; CDR3 protein: CASRQYGTGGYEQYF
clone size: once; V gene: TRBV19; D gene: -; J gene: TRBJ1-1; CDR3 DNA: TGTGCCAGTAGTAGTCGGGGGATGAACACTGAAGCTTTCTTT; CDR3 protein: CASSSRGMNTEAFF
clone size: few; V gene: TRBV27; D gene: -; J gene: TRBJ1-5; CDR3 DNA: TGTGCCAGCAGTTTAGTTTTTAATCAGCCCCAGCATTTT; CDR3 protein: CASSLVFNQPQHF
clone size: -; V gene: TRBV6-1; D gene: -; J gene: TRBJ2-7; CDR3 DNA: TGTGCCAGCAGTGAAGCAGCTCGACAGGACGAGCAGTACTTC; CDR3 protein: CASSEAARQDEQYF
clone size: -; V gene: TRBV9; D gene: -; J gene: TRBJ1-1; CDR3 DNA: TGTGCCAGCAGCGTGAGATCCGACCTCGCCGCCGAAGCTTTCTTT; CDR3 protein: CASSVRSDLAAEAFF
clone size: once; V gene: TRBV19; D gene: TRBD1; J gene: TRBJ1-1; CDR3 DNA: TGTGCCAGTAGACCTCTGGGACAGGGCAGGACTGAAGCTTTCTTT; CDR3 protein: CASRPLGQGRTEAFF
clone size: -; V gene: TRBV5-1; D gene: -; J gene: TRBJ2-3; CDR3 DNA: TGCGCCAGCAGCTTGGCGGGACCTGCCACAGATACGCAGTATTTT; CDR3 protein: CASSLAGPATDTQYF
clone size: -; V gene: TRBV6-4; D gene: -; J gene: TRBJ2-3; CDR3 DNA: TGTGCCAGCAGTGAACAACCTAGCACAGATACGCAGTATTTT; CDR3 protein: CASSEQPSTDTQYF
clone size: -; V gene: TRBV10-2; D gene: TRBD1; J gene: TRBJ1-2; CDR3 DNA: TGCGCCAGCGAGGGACAGGGGCCCCTTAACTATGGCTACACCTTC; CDR3 protein: CASEGQGPLNYGYTF
clone size: -; V gene: TRBV5-6; D gene: -; J gene: TRBJ1-2; CDR3 DNA: TGTGCCAGCAGCGGAGACCTCGGGGGGTATGGCTACACCTTC; CDR3 protein: CASSGDLGGYGYTF
clone size: -; V gene: TRBV7-2; D gene: TRBD2; J gene: TRBJ2-7; CDR3 DNA: TGTGCCAGCAGCTCTAGCGGGCACAGCTCCTACGAGCAGTACTTC; CDR3 protein: CASSSSGHSSYEQYF
clone size: -; V gene: TRBV2; D gene: -; J gene: TRBJ2-3; CDR3 DNA: TGTGCCAGCAGTGTTGTCAGCAAGGATACGCAGTATTTT; CDR3 protein: CASSVVSKDTQYF
clone size: -; V gene: TRBV25-1; D gene: -; J gene: TRBJ2-5; CDR3 DNA: TGTGCCAGCAGTGATGGGAGGGAGACCCAGTACTTC; CDR3 protein: CASSDGRETQYF
clone size: -; V gene: TRBV11-3; D gene: -; J gene: TRBJ1-2; CDR3 DNA: TGTGCCAGCAGCTCGTCCGTGTCTAACTATGGCTACACCTTC; CDR3 protein: CASSSSVSNYGYTF
clone size: many; V gene: TRBV7-9; D gene: -; J gene: TRBJ2-1; CDR3 DNA: TGTGCCAGCAGCTTAGACAGGGTGAACAATGAGCAGTTCTTC; CDR3 protein: CASSLDRVNNEQFF
clone size: -; V gene: TRBV20-1; D gene: -; J gene: TRBJ2-3; CDR3 DNA: TGCAGTGCTAGCACAGATACGCAGTATTTT; CDR3 protein: CSASTDTQYF
clone size: -; V gene: TRBV11-2; D gene: -; J gene: TRBJ2-3; CDR3 DNA: TGTGCCAGCAGCTTAGTTCCAGGGAAGGAGGATACGCAGTATTTT; CDR3 protein: CASSLVPGKEDTQYF
clone size: -; V gene: TRBV6-1; D gene: TRBD1; J gene: TRBJ2-7; CDR3 DNA: TGTGCCAGCAGTGGGACAGGCAGCTCCTACGAGCAGTACTTC; CDR3 protein: CASSGTGSSYEQYF
clone size: few; V gene: TRBV7-8; D gene: TRBD2; J gene: TRBJ2-7; CDR3 DNA: TGTGCCAGCAGCCCCTTTACTAGCGCAGAGCAGTACTTC; CDR3 protein: CASSPFTSAEQYF
clone size: -; V gene: TRBV19; D gene: TRBD2; J gene: TRBJ2-3; CDR3 DNA: TGTGCCAGTAGTATACTTCTAGCGGGAAGCACAGATACGCAGTATTTT; CDR3 protein: CASSILLAGSTDTQYF
clone size: -; V gene: TRBV6-5; D gene: TRBD2; J gene: TRBJ2-1; CDR3 DNA: TGTGCCAGCTTTCGACTAGCGGGAGATGAGCAGTTCTTC; CDR3 protein: CASFRLAGDEQFF
clone size: -; V gene: TRBV7-2; D gene: -; J gene: TRBJ1-2; CDR3 DNA: TGTGCCAGCAGCCCCGCCCAAGGGGGGGTCTATGGCTACACCTTC; CDR3 protein: CASSPAQGGVYGYTF
clone size: few; V gene: TRBV10-2; D gene: -; J gene: TRBJ2-7; CDR3 DNA: TGCGCCAGCAGTGAGCCCCAAGACGAGCAGTACTTC; CDR3 protein: CASSEPQDEQYF
clone size: -; V gene: TRBV5-6; D gene: TRBD1; J gene: TRBJ2-7; CDR3 DNA: TGTGCCAGCAGCTCCTTAGGGACAGCCGACAGCGGCGAGCAGTACTTC; CDR3 protein: CASSSLGTADSGEQYF
clone size: -; V gene: TRBV5-1; D gene: TRBD1; J gene: TRBJ2-7; CDR3 DNA: TGCGCCAGCAGCCCGGGTGGGACAGCCTACTACGAGCAGTACTTC; CDR3 protein: CASSPGGTAYYEQYF
clone size: -; V gene: TRBV4-1; D gene: TRBD2; J gene: TRBJ2-1; CDR3 DNA: TGCGCCAGCAGCCAAGGACTAGCGGGAGGTCGAGGGGATGAGCAGTTCTTC; CDR3 protein: CASSQGLAGGRGDEQFF
clone size: -; V gene: TRBV30; D gene: -; J gene: TRBJ2-7; CDR3 DNA: TGTGCCTGGAGTCGACAGACCTACGAGCAGTACTTC; CDR3 protein: CAWSRQTYEQYF
clone size: -; V gene: TRBV28; D gene: TRBD1; J gene: TRBJ1-5; CDR3 DNA: TGTGCCAGCAGTGATCGCCTGGGACAGGGAATCGGGAATCAGCCCCAGCATTTT; CDR3 protein: CASSDRLGQGIGNQPQHF
clone size: -; V gene: TRBV28; D gene: -; J gene: TRBJ2-3; CDR3 DNA: TGTGCCAGCAGTTTAGGCAGCACAGATACGCAGTATTTT; CDR3 protein: CASSLGSTDTQYF
clone size: -; V gene: TRBV11-2; D gene: -; J gene: TRBJ2-1; CDR3 DNA: TGTGCCAGCAGTTATCTAAGGGGCCAGGGCTCCTACAATGAGCAGTTCTTC; CDR3 protein: CASSYLRGQGSYNEQFF
clone size: -; V gene: TRBV7-3; D gene: -; J gene: TRBJ1-1; CDR3 DNA: TGTGCCAGCAGCTTAAGCGGAGGGAACACTGAAGCTTTCTTT; CDR3 protein: CASSLSGGNTEAFF
clone size: -; V gene: TRBV10-3; D gene: TRBD1; J gene: TRBJ2-2; CDR3 DNA: TGTGCCATCAATCCGGGACAGGGTAACCCCGGGGAGCTGTTTTTT; CDR3 protein: CAINPGQGNPGELFF
clone size: few; V gene: TRBV19; D gene: TRBD1; J gene: TRBJ1-5; CDR3 DNA: TGTGCCAGTAGTATGGGGACAGGGGACCATCAGCCCCAGCATTTT; CDR3 protein: CASSMGTGDHQPQHF
clone size: -; V gene: TRBV9; D gene: TRBD2; J gene: TRBJ2-1; CDR3 DNA: TGTGCCAGCAGCGTAGGGGCGGGAGCGTACAATGAGCAGTTCTTC; CDR3 protein: CASSVGAGAYNEQFF
clone size: -; V gene: TRBV27; D gene: -; J gene: TRBJ2-1; CDR3 DNA: TGTGCCAGCAGTTTAATGGACCAGCGGAGTAATGAGCAGTTCTTC; CDR3 protein: CASSLMDQRSNEQFF
clone size: -; V gene: TRBV7-6; D gene: TRBD2; J gene: TRBJ2-7; CDR3 DNA: TGTGCCAGCAGCCCAGTAGCGGGGGACTACGAGCAGTACTTC; CDR3 protein: CASSPVAGDYEQYF